This TCR beta chain was recorded in a study of blood T cell repertoires in COVID-19. As for the study in general: Donors in the United States, Italy and Spain gave samples during acute or convalescent COVID-19. The analysed material was cDNA or gDNA that came from T cells, B-cell-depleted T cells, or PBMCs.

Profiled with immunoSEQ multiplex PCR; TCRdb holds only in-frame clones, not every one. This sample carries about 290,000 clones, around four fifths of them seen once, and the ten largest clones take around 4%. This CDR3 is built from 16 residues. Trimming took 0 bases from V and 2 from J; bases not matched to a gene: 3. Germline values: CDR1 SGHRS, CDR2 YFSETQ. This chain connects TRBV5-1 to TRBJ2-1; 9 bases map to TRBD1. The sample consisted of peripheral blood. The sequence was obtained from a woman aged 45 to 65 with active or convalescent COVID-19. The CDR3 region is CASSLDRGHTYNEQFF. CDR3 DNA sequence: TGCGCCAGCAGCTTGGACAGGGGGCATACCTACAATGAGCAGTTCTTC.